Shown below are 17 T cell receptor beta chains from a single sample sequenced in a study of cytomegalovirus exposure and HLA in healthy donors. 60 Vbeta and 13 Jbeta primers were used in PCR. Profiling relied on immunoSEQ multiplex PCR, and the TCRdb table lists in-frame clones only, not all of them. The sample has about 130,000 clones; 77% are singletons. The specimen sequenced was PBMCs. The receptors shown here come from a male donor in good health and CMV-seronegative.

The rearrangement joins TRBV11-2 to TRBJ2-7; 8 bases fit TRBD2. There are 14 residues in the CDR3. CDR1 and CDR2 from the germline V gene are SGHAT and FQNNGV. V shed 5 bases, J shed 2 bases, and the junction held 5 bases outside the gene matches. This CDR3 is CASSRGLAAYEQYF. As DNA, the CDR3 is TGTGCCAGCAGCCGTGGACTAGCCGCCTACGAGCAGTACTTC. Looking up the rest from reference TRBV11-2 and TRBJ2-7 gives the full variable domain: EAGVAQSPRYKIIEKRQSVAFWCNPISGHATLYWYQQILGQGPKLLIQFQNNGVVDDSQLPKDRFSAERLKGVDSTLKIQPAKLEDSAVYLCASSRGLAAYEQYFGPGTRLTVT.

The sample holds one count of this clone. The rearrangement joins TRBV25-1 to TRBJ2-3; 7 positions match TRBD2. V was clipped by 6 bases and J by 2 bases; unmatched bases: 5. This CDR3 has 14 residues. Per germline, CDR1 MGHDK and CDR2 SYGVNS. The CDR3 is CASRREGSTDTQYF. In nucleotides, the CDR3 is TGTGCCAGCAGAAGGGAGGGCTCCACAGATACGCAGTATTTT.

This clone turned up a few times. CDR3 in DNA: TGTGCCAGCAGCCAAGATTGGGACAGGGGCACTGAAGCTTTCTTT. Protein sequence: CASSQDWDRGTEAFF. V is TRBV4-2 and J is TRBJ1-1; 10 bases align to TRBD1. The CDR3 is 15 residues long. The V gene's germline CDR1 is LGHNA and CDR2 YNFKEQ. V lost 0 bases and J lost 4; bases outside the gene matches: 2.

The genes are TRBV5-1 and TRBJ2-6, with a tentative D call TRBD1 (6 bases). V lost 0 bases, J lost 0 bases, and 16 bases lay in between. The CDR3 extends over 19 amino acids. Germline values: CDR1 SGHRS, CDR2 YFSETQ. CDR3 protein: CASSLETLGQYSGANVLTF. The CDR3 DNA follows: TGCGCCAGCAGCTTGGAGACACTAGGACAGTACTCTGGGGCCAACGTCCTGACTTTC.

The sample holds one count of this clone. The CDR3 reads CASSLEAIAGMSSYEQYF. CDR3 DNA: TGTGCCAGCAGCTTAGAGGCCATAGCGGGGATGAGCTCCTACGAGCAGTACTTC. V usage is TRBV11-2 and J usage is TRBJ2-5; TRBD2 matches at 8 bases. The DNA matches TRBJ2-7 better at its end, which makes the J call doubtful. This CDR3 comprises 18 residues. Germline-derived CDR1 and CDR2 are SGHAT and FQNNGV.

The rearrangement links TRBV5-1 to TRBJ2-1, with 9 positions matching TRBD2. Germline V lookup: CDR1 SGHRS, CDR2 YFSETQ. This CDR3 region has 16 residues. J gave up 5 bases and V 3 bases, and 9 bases lay outside the gene matches. The CDR3 loop reads CASSSLAGASNNEQFF. CDR3 in DNA: TGCGCCAGCAGCTCCTTAGCGGGGGCGTCAAACAATGAGCAGTTCTTC.

V gene TRBV29-1 combines with J gene TRBJ2-5; 9 bases are shared with TRBD1. Near its end, the DNA agrees better with TRBJ2-7, so the J call may be wrong. CDR1 and CDR2 (germline): SQVTM, ANQGSEA. CDR3 size: 12 residues. The CDR3 reads CSVGTGNYEQYF. CDR3 nucleotide sequence: TGCAGCGTGGGGACAGGGAACTACGAGCAGTACTTC.

This clone was observed a few times. This chain uses TRBV5-1 with TRBJ2-5, with D perhaps matching TRBD2 (7 bases). Germline V gene sequence: CDR1 SGHRS, CDR2 YFSETQ. The CDR3 covers 14 residues. The V and J ends lost 4 bases and 5 bases respectively, with 15 bases between them. CDR3 bases: TGCGCCAGCAGCCCCGGAGGGGGAGGGGAGACCCAGTACTTC. Translating it yields CASSPGGGGETQYF.

The sample holds a few counts of this clone. The chain joins TRBV29-1 to TRBJ2-7; TRBD2 aligns across 9 bases. From germline, CDR1 is SQVTM and CDR2 ANQGSEA. The CDR3 contains 15 residues. V lost 4 bases and J lost 5; bases outside the gene matches: 12. The CDR3 spells CSVGGGRALQNEQYF. The CDR3 bases are TGCAGCGTTGGGGGCGGGAGGGCCCTCCAAAACGAGCAGTACTTC.

This clone has a single count. The chain recombines TRBV6-6 with TRBJ1-5; weak D call: TRBD1 (6 bases). This CDR3 spans 15 amino acids. Between the trimmed V and J ends, which lost 2 bases and 4 bases, there was a span of 12 bases. Germline V gives CDR1 MNHNY, CDR2 SVGAGI (reference sequence). CDR3 amino acids: CASSYTGQSNQPQHF. In DNA, the CDR3 is TGTGCCAGCAGTTACACCGGACAGTCTAATCAGCCCCAGCATTTT.

Here the CDR3 DNA reads TGTGCCAGCAGCTTTACAGGGTCTCGAGAGCAGTACTTC. Its protein product is CASSFTGSREQYF. The gene calls are TRBV11-2 and TRBJ2-7; D may be TRBD1 (6 bases). With 3 bases removed from V and 7 bases from J, the gap between germline ends came to 13 bases. Germline lookup yields CDR1 SGHAT and CDR2 FQNNGV. The CDR3 consists of 13 residues.

In the case of this clone: One end of the junction is discordant with germline, which a read error may explain. In the same sample, other DNA sequences code for this CDR3. This chain connects TRBV7-9 to TRBJ1-1; TRBD1 is a possible D gene (5 bases). Per germline, CDR1 SEHNR and CDR2 FQNEAQ (reference sequence). This CDR3 region has 14 residues. Here the CDR3 DNA reads TGTGCCAGCAGCTTAATTCAGGGAAACACTGAAGCCTTCTTT. Protein: CASSLIQGNTEAFF.

With regard to this clone: Germline is not matched at one junction end, which may reflect a read error. The chain is built from TRBV15 and TRBJ2-7, with TRBD2 matching 7 bases. The CDR3 contains 15 residues. Germline-derived CDR1 and CDR2 are LNHNV and YYDKDF (reference sequence). The CDR3 is CATSRDRLAEYGQYF. The CDR3 nucleotides read TGTGCCACCAGCAGAGATCGGCTAGCGGAATACGGGCAGTACTTC.

The J gene is TRBJ2-1, the V gene TRBV5-4, with 7 positions matching TRBD2. This CDR3 has 15 amino acids. V gave up 1 base and J gave up 7 bases; unmatched junction bases: 8. CDR1 SGHNT and CDR2 YYREEE come from the germline V gene (reference sequence). CDR3 sequence: CASSLRTNSGNEQFF. The CDR3 DNA reads as TGTGCCAGCAGCTTGAGGACAAATAGCGGGAATGAGCAGTTCTTC.

The gene calls are TRBV5-6 and TRBJ2-7, with 12 bases that match TRBD2. V shed 4 bases, J shed 3 bases, and the junction held 5 bases outside the gene matches. This CDR3 is built from 15 residues. CDR1 is SGHDT and CDR2 is YYEEEE in the germline V gene. The CDR3 nucleotides read TGTGCCAGCAGCCGAAAACTAGCGGGGGGCTACGAGCAGTACTTC. It specifies CASSRKLAGGYEQYF.

The chain couples TRBV10-3 to TRBJ1-5, with D perhaps TRBD1 (5 bases). The V end lost 9 bases, the J end lost 0 bases, and 9 bases lay between the germline ends. This CDR3 is built from 13 residues. Germline V gene sequence: CDR1 ENHRY, CDR2 SYGVKD. The CDR3 nucleotides are TGTGCCATTACGACAGATAGCAATCAGCCCCAGCATTTT. Amino acids: CAITTDSNQPQHF.

The chain uses TRBV29-1 and TRBJ1-2, with 11 bases fitting TRBD1. Germline CDR1 SQVTM, CDR2 ANQGSEA. This CDR3 spans 15 amino acids. V shed 6 bases, J shed 4 bases, and the junction held 10 bases outside the gene matches. This chain's CDR3 is CSVRTGGAETYGYTF. As DNA, the CDR3 is TGCAGCGTCAGGACAGGGGGCGCAGAGACCTATGGCTACACCTTC.